This TCR beta chain was sequenced in a study of OX40 agonist ivuxolimab in advanced cancers. Germline assignment: CDR1 LNHDA and CDR2 SQIVND (reference sequence). V lost 6 bases, J lost 4 bases, and 24 bases lay in between. The CDR3 extends over 17 amino acids. The method was immunoSEQ multiplex PCR; TCRdb's version includes in-frame clones alone and lacks a portion of them. The sample holds some 40,000 clones, 80% to 85% seen once. The sequence derives from an adult with an advanced solid tumor such as melanoma, head and neck, liver or kidney cancer. The sample here was CD4+ or CD8+ T cells sorted from blood, taken in a trial of the OX40 agonist ivuxolimab. The rearrangement uses TRBV19 and TRBJ1-2, with D uncertain. The CDR3 loop reads CASSPTPRASIGYGYTF. CDR3 in DNA: TGTGCCAGTAGCCCGACACCAAGAGCCTCCATCGGCTATGGCTACACCTTC.